Listed below are T cell receptor beta chains from one sample, sequenced in a study of T cell repertoires in cytomegalovirus infection. Each CDR3 protein is one row after TCRdb ran MiXCR on the reads. The sample consists of 600,000 to 800,000 distinct CDR3 sequences, 20% to 25% of them appearing once. The sample was CD8+ T cells from PBMCs. Source of these receptors: a human donor in good health (CMV status not recorded). Some clones in this sample may be carry-over from other donors' samples. Each CDR3 is given with its conserved first and last residue. Each record gives: V gene, D gene, J gene, CDR3 protein. D genes are given only for firm matches.

TRBV5-6,-,TRBJ2-6,CASSFGVGGANVLTF
TRBV6-5,-,TRBJ1-1,CASPGVGETEAFF
TRBV7-2,-,TRBJ2-1,CASSQSIVAAASGGNEQFF
TRBV7-9,TRBD1,TRBJ2-7,CASSGTAWSEQYF
TRBV29-1,TRBD2,TRBJ2-1,CSVEQGLATNNEQFF
TRBV10-3,-,TRBJ2-5,CAISDIGGQETQYF
TRBV20-1,-,TRBJ2-3,CSATPGEGGSTDTQYF
TRBV12-3/TRBV12-4,-,TRBJ2-7,CASKNRRAEQYF
TRBV18,TRBD1,TRBJ1-1,CASSPPNRGEVEAFF
TRBV5-1,-,TRBJ1-1,CASSWDRLRLGNTEAFF
TRBV6-8,TRBD1,TRBJ1-2,CASSYRPGQGFYGYTF
TRBV29-1,TRBD1,TRBJ2-2,CSAWTGAGELFF
TRBV7-8,-,TRBJ2-3,CASSSSGWGADTQYF
TRBV5-1,TRBD1,TRBJ1-4,CASRGTGPATNEKLFF
TRBV7-9,-,TRBJ2-3,CASSLEPASTDTQYF
TRBV14,-,TRBJ1-2,CASSQDHTGYGYTF
TRBV20-1,TRBD1,TRBJ1-5,CSARIGQGAPNQPQHF
TRBV7-9,-,TRBJ1-1,CASSLVPYSFDEAFF
TRBV3-1,-,TRBJ2-1,CASSPLVTSYNEQFF
TRBV28,TRBD2,TRBJ2-3,CASSFSPGGGAEADTQYF
TRBV27,-,TRBJ2-1,CASSSPGEPYNEQFF
TRBV2,TRBD1,TRBJ2-7,CASRPTGGNYEQYF
TRBV7-8,-,TRBJ2-5,CASSLAGGGGETQYF
TRBV12-3/TRBV12-4,-,TRBJ2-2,CASSFGTGANTGELFF
TRBV20-1,-,TRBJ1-2,CSAEFMFRGYTF
TRBV7-6,-,TRBJ2-2,CASSPPPGTNTGELFF
TRBV29-1,TRBD1,TRBJ1-2,CSAPATGKREEGVYGYTF
TRBV5-5,-,TRBJ1-1,CASSSRLGAFF
TRBV7-2,-,TRBJ1-4,CASSLQGPFVRNEKLFF
TRBV28,TRBD2,TRBJ2-1,CASSYQTWTSGGHNEQFF
TRBV7-9,-,TRBJ2-7,CASSLGLRPYEQYF
TRBV15,TRBD1,TRBJ1-2,CATSRDLGQGEDGYTF
TRBV7-8,-,TRBJ2-5,CASSLEAANYLQETQYF
TRBV29-1,-,TRBJ2-5,CSVDGGALQETQYF
TRBV29-1,-,TRBJ2-3,CSARPTDTQYF
TRBV2,-,TRBJ2-5,CASRGLIQETQYF
TRBV28,TRBD2,TRBJ2-3,CASSPVSGASTDTQYF
TRBV7-6,-,TRBJ1-1,CASRHSAGTSEAFF
TRBV15,-,TRBJ2-5,CATSRVPLGGQETQYF
TRBV7-2,TRBD2,TRBJ2-5,CASSSSGLVAETQYF